This T cell receptor (beta chain) came from a study of shared clonotypes between healthy human individuals. The assay was immunoSEQ multiplex PCR, and TCRdb's table has in-frame clones only and misses some. Of under 2.5 million clones detected, roughly 92% appear once; the ten largest clones hold approximately 0.4%. The trim removed 7 bases at V and 3 bases at J, leaving 11 bases unmatched. The CDR3 contains 15 residues. Germline CDR1 reads MNHNS; CDR2 reads SASEGT. V and J are TRBV6-1 and TRBJ2-7; 8 bases map to TRBD1. This receptor was taken from a man aged 18 to 30 in good health. Some clones in this sample may be carry-over from other donors' samples. Specimen: naive CD4+ T cells from PBMCs. Described subset: CD45RA+ positively selected. The CDR3 here is CASKMRDRRIYEQYF. The CDR3 region has the DNA TGTGCCAGCAAGATGCGGGACAGGAGGATCTACGAGCAGTACTTC.